This T cell receptor beta chain was sequenced in a study of cytomegalovirus exposure and HLA in healthy donors (dated by TCRdb to 2016 to 2017). Broadly, across the study: An earlier analysis of several hundred of the donors reported approximately 300 Gb of sequence data and 117 million unique TCR beta sequences from some 180 million T cells. An early release that covered approximately 600 HLA-typed donors contained about 300 gigabases of sequencing data and 75 million to 100 million unique TCR sequences. Among the roughly 390 genotyped donors, approximately 76% belonged to the genetic ancestry cluster associated with self-reported Caucasian donors. The aim of the study was to test whether cataloging public T cell receptors could identify signatures of past pathogen exposure. The T cell repertoires of roughly 660 subjects were profiled by immunosequencing and related to cytomegalovirus serostatus. Along with the roughly 700-subject first cohort, a separate validation cohort of some 130 different subjects was used. To predict cytomegalovirus infection status, the study brought together high-throughput TCR immunosequencing, statistical association of individual TCRs with disease status, and machine learning. A later analysis re-analyzed previously published TCR beta repertoires from roughly 630 donors and added high-resolution HLA genotyping to study TCR occurrence patterns. Rather than drawing on any new phenotypic data, the later analysis identified candidate immune exposures from TCR beta sequences and the way those sequences occurred across donors. An earlier analysis of more than 450 of the donors used high-throughput TCR beta sequencing to judge whether each TCR beta V gene segment behaved as functional or pseudogenic. Donor age, sex, ethnicity and CMV serostatus were compiled together with the repertoire data. Genome-wide SNP genotypes for about 60% of the roughly 670 donors were used in a later genetic analysis, which treated that subset as a discovery cohort. All discovery cohort repertoires had been generated on a single sequencing platform. HLA typing covered class I and class II loci at four-digit resolution. The number of donors typed differed by locus, with 629-630 for A, B, C, DRB1 and DQB1, around 500 for DQA1, nearly 610 for DPA1, and some 440 for DPB1. Several DR-DQ haplotypes were handled as single units for association and clustering, since linkage in the cohort was strong. Among over 350 genotyped donors of the cohort, an average of about 240,000 unique TCR beta nucleotide sequences were sequenced per donor, roughly 20% of them non-productive. Overall study outcomes, separate from this receptor: Linkage disequilibrium might explain the correlated functional status among segregating V segments, but an unknown experimental factor could not be excluded. CMV serostatus was the only immune exposure information available for the cohort. In this cohort, only TCR beta chains were sequenced, and detectable features were limited by the absence of alpha or paired-chain data. Some IMGT-functional V segments, including TRBV6-2 and TRBV6-3, could not be distinguished by the 87-base-pair reads and were therefore excluded. The classifier was reported to diagnose cytomegalovirus status with high specificity and sensitivity in both the original and validation cohorts. A later analysis found that TCR association rates varied across HLA loci, with DRB1 alleles showing the most associated TCRs and HLA-C alleles the fewest. When HLA alleles, especially DR and DQ, strongly co-occurred, attributing TCR associations to individual alleles was difficult. In an earlier analysis of 587 of the donors, most TCR beta V segments appeared in productive rearrangements about 87% or about 30% of the time, broadly matching IMGT annotations. In a later analysis, HLA-associated TCR beta chains showed more clonal expansion and lower generation probabilities than non-associated chains that were equally common. In the study, 164 TCR beta chains were listed as associated with cytomegalovirus. A later analysis reported that several top co-occurrence clusters appeared linked to parvovirus B19, influenza, CMV and Epstein-Barr virus. A later analysis found that most CMV-associated TCR beta chains appeared HLA-restricted, with HLA associations seemingly driven largely by CMV exposure. A further reported finding was that TCR beta sequences accurately predicted the HLA-A and HLA-B alleles for most subjects in the first cohort. In a later genetic analysis, a missense DCLRE1C variant was associated with V-gene and J-gene trimming of TCR beta chains, and the association was replicated in an independent cohort. In vitro tests confirmed that a few of the cytomegalovirus-associated TCR beta chains recognize cytomegalovirus antigens. HLA typing was unavailable for some donors at each locus, so association tests used only the typed subset. The authors suggested that the approach could potentially be extended to other disease states and immunological phenotypes. A group of highly shared sequence variants was considered likely to be a technical artifact of the sequencing pipeline. A later analysis associated about 17,000 TCR beta sequences with specific HLA alleles at a false discovery rate of 0.05. The presence/absence analyses assumed that sequencing depth was roughly uniform across donors, and that assumption may not be true. According to a later genetic analysis, donors in an Asian-associated ancestry cluster had fewer N-insertions in productive TCRs than the approximately 630-donor mean. Most TCR sequences were seen in very few donors, while some public TCRs were found in many individuals. Some 15 rarely observed V segments, including chromosome 9 orphons, were excluded from the earlier analysis of approximately 500 of the donors because counts were too low.

Receptor amplification or capture employed the immunoSEQ multiplex PCR assay. For the multiplex PCR, a mixture combining 60 forward primers for TCR Vbeta segments and 13 reverse primers for TCR Jbeta segments was used. The CDR3 region of rearranged TCR beta genes was amplified from genomic DNA with a multiplex PCR assay. Amplified TCR beta libraries were sequenced as 87-base-pair reads on the Illumina HiSeq System. The authors' pipeline ran thus. A later analysis tallied roughly 80 million unique TCR beta chains across the 666 repertoires, and around 9.9 million of those chains were shared by two or more donors. Raw reads were error-corrected and collapsed into unique sequences with a nearest-neighbor algorithm that merged closely related sequences to remove PCR and sequencing errors. CDR3 sequences were aligned to IMGT reference sequences to assign V, D and J gene segments. For a sequence to be retained, a match of at least six nucleotides was required to both a V gene segment and a J gene segment. A rearrangement counted as productive if the CDR3 had no stop codons and remained in frame with V and J, and every other rearrangement counted as non-productive. CDR3 was defined by IMGT convention, running from the second conserved V-encoded cysteine to the conserved J-encoded phenylalanine. The earlier analysis of about 530 of the donors excluded any sequence lacking an unambiguous match to a single V gene segment. An earlier analysis of several hundred of the donors classified V segments as functional when productive rearrangements were above 56.7% and as segregating when the standard deviation between donors was above 5%. A statistical classification framework was built for diagnosing cytomegalovirus status from the catalog of TCR beta chain sequences. In a later analysis, V and J genes were assigned by comparing TCR nucleotide sequences against IMGT/GENE-DB human TR gene sequences. The TCRdist pipeline was used in a later analysis to assign CDR3 sequences and most-parsimonious VDJ recombination scenarios. A later analysis defined each TCR beta chain by its CDR3 amino acid sequence plus V-gene family, and excluded reads lacking a unique V-gene family. To address suspected cross-contamination and a sequencing artifact, a later analysis removed a few hundred highly shared, low-generation-probability nucleotide sequences. For each public chain, a later analysis derived a clonal expansion index from normalized ranks of inferred template counts within each repertoire. In a later analysis, generation probabilities were computed with a VDJ recombination model fitted to out-of-frame rearrangements, and the resulting probabilities were checked against IGoR. Hypergeometric tests were used in a later analysis to score TCR-TCR, TCR-HLA and TCR-CMV co-occurrence, with a repertoire-size bias correction applied to the TCR pairs. False discovery rates were estimated in a later analysis by permuting HLA or CMV assignments 20 times. A later analysis grouped co-occurring TCRs with DBSCAN, adding TCRdist sequence similarity when clustering within HLA-allele-positive subsets. Repertoires with fewer than 30,000 or more than 120,000 public chains were left out of co-occurrence clustering, as were four to six repertoires with anomalous nucleotide sharing. TCRdb re-hosts the immuneACCESS table, in-frame sequences only. Its copies lack some clones; in the studies checked, an unresolved V gene accounts for under half of them, and the cause for the rest is not known. D and trimming were read from the DNA, whereas the V and J calls and clone size are those reported in that table. The sample table holds roughly 200,000 clones, of which 70% to 80% were seen once. The ten largest clonotypes hold 0.65% to 0.75% of the sample.

In the case of this clone: This clone's antigen is unknown. Base-call qualities are not available, and no considerably larger clone is one nucleotide away. Other DNA sequences in the same sample also yield this CDR3.

Inclusive of the bounding cysteine and phenylalanine, the CDR3 is 15 residues long. Here the CDR3 DNA is all that survives: 45 bases in frame from base 1. Reading the germline V gene gives CDR1 SGHAT and CDR2 FQNNGV. V loses 6 bases, J loses 7 bases, and the germline ends lie 18 bases apart. The cohort was made up of around 720 healthy bone marrow donors. At the time of sampling, every cohort member was nominally healthy, though immune exposures that went unrecorded were likely present. The donor was CMV seronegative and was included in the group of a few hundred seronegative cohort members. A peripheral blood sample was provided by each donor, and peripheral blood mononuclear cells were used for TCR beta sequencing. The Qiagen DNeasy Blood Extraction Kit was used to extract genomic DNA from the blood cell samples.

Sequenced input: PBMCs. The source is a woman in her 40s in good health and CMV-seronegative. The chain links TRBV11-2 with TRBJ1-4; TRBD1 is a possible D gene, resting on 5 matching bases. The DNA is as follows: TGTGCCAGCAGATGGGGGGGGAGGAAGGGTGAAAAACTGTTTTTT. Its coded protein is CASRWGGRKGEKLFF. Here the CDR3 is joined to the reference TRBV11-2 and TRBJ1-4 genes, and the full variable domain is: EAGVAQSPRYKIIEKRQSVAFWCNPISGHATLYWYQQILGQGPKLLIQFQNNGVVDDSQLPKDRFSAERLKGVDSTLKIQPAKLEDSAVYLCASRWGGRKGEKLFFGSGTQLSVL.